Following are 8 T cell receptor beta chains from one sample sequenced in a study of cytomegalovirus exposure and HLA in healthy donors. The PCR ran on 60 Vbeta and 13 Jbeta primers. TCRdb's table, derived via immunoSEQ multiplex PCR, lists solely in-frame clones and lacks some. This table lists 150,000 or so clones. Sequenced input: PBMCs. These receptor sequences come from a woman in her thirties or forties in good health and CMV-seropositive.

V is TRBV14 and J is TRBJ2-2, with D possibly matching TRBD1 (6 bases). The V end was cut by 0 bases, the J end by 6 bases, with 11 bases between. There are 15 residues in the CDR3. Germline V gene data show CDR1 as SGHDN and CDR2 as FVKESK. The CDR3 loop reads CASSQDRGVSGELFF. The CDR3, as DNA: TGTGCCAGCAGCCAAGACAGGGGAGTTTCCGGGGAGCTGTTTTTT.

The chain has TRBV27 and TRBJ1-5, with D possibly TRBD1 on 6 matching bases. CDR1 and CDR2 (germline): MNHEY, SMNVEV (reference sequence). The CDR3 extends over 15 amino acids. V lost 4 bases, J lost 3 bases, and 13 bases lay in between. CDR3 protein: CASSSREGVNQPQHF. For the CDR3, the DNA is TGTGCCAGCAGTTCGAGGGAGGGGGTCAATCAGCCCCAGCATTTT.

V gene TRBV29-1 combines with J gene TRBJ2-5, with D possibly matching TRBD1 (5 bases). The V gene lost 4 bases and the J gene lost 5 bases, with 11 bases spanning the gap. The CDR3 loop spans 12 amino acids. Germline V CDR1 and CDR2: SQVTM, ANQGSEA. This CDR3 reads CSVAPQGETQYF. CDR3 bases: TGCAGCGTTGCCCCCCAGGGCGAGACCCAGTACTTC.

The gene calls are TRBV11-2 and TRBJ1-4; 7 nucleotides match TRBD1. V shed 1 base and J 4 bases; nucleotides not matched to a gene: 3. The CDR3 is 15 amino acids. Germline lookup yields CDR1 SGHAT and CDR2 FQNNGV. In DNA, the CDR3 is TGTGCCAGCAGCTTAGCCGGGACAGTTAATGAAAAACTGTTTTTT. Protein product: CASSLAGTVNEKLFF.

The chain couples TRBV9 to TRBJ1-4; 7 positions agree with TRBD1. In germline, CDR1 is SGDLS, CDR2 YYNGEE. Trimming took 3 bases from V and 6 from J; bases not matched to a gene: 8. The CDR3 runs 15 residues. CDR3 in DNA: TGTGCCAGCAGCGCCCCACAGGGGCGTCATGAAAAACTGTTTTTT. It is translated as CASSAPQGRHEKLFF.

The CDR3, as DNA: TGTGCCAGCAGTTCTGTCGGGAGTGCCACGTCCTACGAGCAGTACTTC. Translating it yields CASSSVGSATSYEQYF. V is TRBV28 and J is TRBJ2-7, with D tentatively TRBD2 (6 bases). The germline V and J ends were trimmed by 4 bases and 1 base, with 17 bases remaining between them. Germline loops: CDR1 MDHEN, CDR2 SYDVKM. This CDR3 is built from 16 residues.

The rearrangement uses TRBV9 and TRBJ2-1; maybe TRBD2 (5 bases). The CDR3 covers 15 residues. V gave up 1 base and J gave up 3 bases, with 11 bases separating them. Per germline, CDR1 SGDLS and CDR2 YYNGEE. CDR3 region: CASSVQLVGYNEQFF. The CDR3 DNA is TGTGCCAGCAGCGTACAACTAGTAGGCTACAATGAGCAGTTCTTC.

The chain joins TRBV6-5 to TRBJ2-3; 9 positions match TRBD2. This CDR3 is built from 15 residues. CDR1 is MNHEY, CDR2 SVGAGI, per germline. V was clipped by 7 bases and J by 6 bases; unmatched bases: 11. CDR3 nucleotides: TGTGCCAGCATGGCTAGCGGGATAAAGGGGGATACGCAGTATTTT. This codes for CASMASGIKGDTQYF.